These 6 T cell receptor beta chains originate from one sample sequenced in a study of T cell responses to AZD1222 COVID-19 vaccine. Measured with immunoSEQ multiplex PCR; TCRdb has only the in-frame clones, and not every one. The sample has around 100,000 clones, about 85% seen once; the top ten hold under 2%. The sample consisted of peripheral blood, taken on day 0 of AZD1222 vaccination. The receptors stem from an adult in good health.

The rearrangement uses TRBV7-9 and TRBJ2-1; 7 nucleotides match TRBD1. The CDR3 is made up of 17 amino acids. The V and J ends lost 5 bases and 4 bases, in that order; junction bases with no gene match: 14. The germline V gene encodes CDR1 SEHNR and CDR2 FQNEAQ (reference sequence). CDR3 in amino acids: CASSPNFRDRVYNEQFF. The CDR3 nucleotides read TGTGCCAGCAGCCCGAACTTCCGGGACAGAGTTTACAATGAGCAGTTCTTC.

This chain links TRBV7-2 with TRBJ2-3; 7 bases line up with TRBD2. The junction had 16 bases not matched to a gene; V was cut back by 5 bases and J by 2 bases. Looked up from germline, CDR1 is SGHTA and CDR2 is FQGNSA. The CDR3 totals 18 residues. The chain's CDR3 is CASSRGPAGTTNTDTQYF. The CDR3 DNA follows: TGTGCCAGCAGCCGGGGACCGGCAGGGACTACCAACACAGATACGCAGTATTTT.

This clone was observed a few times. V usage is TRBV9 and J usage is TRBJ1-6; TRBD1 matches at 8 bases. CDR3 length equals 15 residues. Trimming cost V 0 bases and J 10 bases; bases outside gene matches: 6. Germline values: CDR1 SGDLS, CDR2 YYNGEE. CDR3 loop: CASSVARTGSSPLHF. DNA for the CDR3: TGTGCCAGCAGCGTAGCTAGGACAGGGTCCTCACCCCTCCACTTT.

The chain employs TRBV9 and TRBJ2-5; 12 bases are shared with TRBD2. CDR3 length equals 15 residues. Germline CDR1 reads SGDLS; CDR2 reads YYNGEE. J was trimmed by 5 bases and V by 1 base; bases with no gene match: 3. Written as DNA, the CDR3 is TGTGCCAGCAGCGTAACTAGCGGGAGGTCGGAGACCCAGTACTTC. This translates into CASSVTSGRSETQYF.

The rearrangement uses TRBV24-1 and TRBJ2-1; no clear D. V lost 2 bases and J 9 bases, leaving 16 bases between the germline ends. Germline CDR1 and CDR2: KGHDR and SFDVKD. The CDR3 consists of 15 residues. CDR3 loop: CATSDSSHPTGEQFF. The CDR3 DNA follows: TGTGCCACCAGTGATTCCTCCCACCCCACGGGTGAGCAGTTCTTC.

CDR3 coding DNA: TGTGCCAGCAGTCACGGGGGCGGGGCCTACGAGCAGTACTTC. Translated, it gives CASSHGGGAYEQYF. V usage is TRBV6-5 and J usage is TRBJ2-7; D is perhaps TRBD1 or TRBD2 (6 bases each). Looked up from germline, CDR1 is MNHEY and CDR2 is SVGAGI. This CDR3 comprises 14 residues. Trimming pared 5 bases from V and 2 bases from J, leaving 13 bases between.